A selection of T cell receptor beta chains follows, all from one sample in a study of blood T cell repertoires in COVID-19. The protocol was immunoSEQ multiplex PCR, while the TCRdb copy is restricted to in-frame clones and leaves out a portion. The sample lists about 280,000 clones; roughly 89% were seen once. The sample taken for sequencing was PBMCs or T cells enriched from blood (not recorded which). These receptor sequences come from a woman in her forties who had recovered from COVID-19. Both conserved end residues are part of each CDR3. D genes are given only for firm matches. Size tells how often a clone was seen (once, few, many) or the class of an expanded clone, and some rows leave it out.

CASRTHGPGFEQYF	-	TRBJ2-7	TRBV28	-
CASSLGPPGMYQETQYF	-	TRBJ2-5	TRBV28	-
CATSPRRGLYQETQYF	-	TRBJ2-5	TRBV2	-
CASSLAQSSRGEQYF	once	TRBJ2-7	TRBV7-2	-
CASSVRQGNTEAFF	-	TRBJ1-1	TRBV28	TRBD1
CASSPSSEAGEKLFF	-	TRBJ1-4	TRBV18	-
CASSASGQGLRQPQHF	-	TRBJ1-5	TRBV27	TRBD1
CASSFGLAGLNEQFF	once	TRBJ2-1	TRBV28	TRBD2
CASSTQALEQFF	-	TRBJ2-1	TRBV6-2/TRBV6-3	-
CASSPDRVRYNEQFF	-	TRBJ2-1	TRBV18	TRBD1
CASSLPTTGGVNYGYTF	-	TRBJ1-2	TRBV28	TRBD1
CATRNGGENEKLFF	-	TRBJ1-4	TRBV28	-
CASRDPGTGELFF	-	TRBJ2-2	TRBV6-5	-
CASSQSSTGGTEAFF	few	TRBJ1-1	TRBV3-1/TRBV3-2	TRBD1
CASSTLDRGRSSGANVLTF	-	TRBJ2-6	TRBV28	TRBD1
CASSSLGDTQYF	-	TRBJ2-3	TRBV12-3/TRBV12-4	-
CATHPGAGNQPQHF	-	TRBJ1-5	TRBV24-1	-
CASSFRGRDTDTQYF	few	TRBJ2-3	TRBV7-2	TRBD1
CASSLFGGVSEQFF	-	TRBJ2-1	TRBV14	-
CASSSGQGYTEAFF	-	TRBJ1-1	TRBV28	TRBD1
CATSDSGHRVNEQFF	-	TRBJ2-1	TRBV24-1	-
CSALNRDGAFF	-	TRBJ1-1	TRBV20-1	-
CASSLQGNSGNTIYF	-	TRBJ1-3	TRBV7-8	-
CAWSAPGGEPQHF	-	TRBJ1-5	TRBV30	-
CASSKREVLYEQYF	-	TRBJ2-7	TRBV27	TRBD2
CASSRSFSQETQYF	-	TRBJ2-5	TRBV27	-
CATSRESRAVDGYTF	-	TRBJ1-2	TRBV15	-
CATSRSGRARDEQFF	-	TRBJ2-1	TRBV15	TRBD2
CASTSQSDEQYF	-	TRBJ2-7	TRBV27	-
CASSLPGVAGNNEQFF	-	TRBJ2-1	TRBV28	TRBD2
CASSPLPTTSGRVQSYEQYF	-	TRBJ2-7	TRBV28	TRBD2
CASSLGSTRSNSPLHF	few	TRBJ1-6	TRBV5-4	-
CASSYWGRGYEQYF	-	TRBJ2-7	TRBV6-5	-
CASSYTGTDTGELFF	once	TRBJ2-2	TRBV6-5	-
CATVTGAGQPQHF	once	TRBJ1-5	TRBV28	TRBD1
CASSLFGLAGANTGELFF	-	TRBJ2-2	TRBV7-3	TRBD2
CASRPDRDSPLHF	-	TRBJ1-6	TRBV6-5	TRBD1
CASQGLSARGEQFF	-	TRBJ2-1	TRBV7-2	TRBD2
CASTLGTANEKLFF	once	TRBJ1-4	TRBV7-9	TRBD1
CASSLLTVSSTDTQYF	-	TRBJ2-3	TRBV5-6	-
CASSADRGTTNYGYTF	-	TRBJ1-2	TRBV5-6	TRBD1
CASRRQGSGQPQHF	-	TRBJ1-5	TRBV28	TRBD1
CASSRTGNDNSPLHF	-	TRBJ1-6	TRBV5-1	TRBD1
CASSSSSGNQETQYF	-	TRBJ2-5	TRBV11-2	TRBD2
CASSVEGEETQYF	-	TRBJ2-5	TRBV5-4	-
CASSLSSNYGYTF	-	TRBJ1-2	TRBV28	-
CASGSLGTGGEKLFF	-	TRBJ1-4	TRBV28	TRBD1
CASTIGTGVYNEQFF	-	TRBJ2-1	TRBV19	-
CASSLDGEWPQHF	-	TRBJ1-5	TRBV7-9	-
CASSKLDDAYNEQFF	many	TRBJ2-1	TRBV19	-
CASSPTRDRQETQYF	once	TRBJ2-5	TRBV7-9	TRBD1
CASSLSWGGSGGDTQYF	once	TRBJ2-3	TRBV7-2	TRBD2
CASSALPGGETQYF	-	TRBJ2-5	TRBV5-1	-